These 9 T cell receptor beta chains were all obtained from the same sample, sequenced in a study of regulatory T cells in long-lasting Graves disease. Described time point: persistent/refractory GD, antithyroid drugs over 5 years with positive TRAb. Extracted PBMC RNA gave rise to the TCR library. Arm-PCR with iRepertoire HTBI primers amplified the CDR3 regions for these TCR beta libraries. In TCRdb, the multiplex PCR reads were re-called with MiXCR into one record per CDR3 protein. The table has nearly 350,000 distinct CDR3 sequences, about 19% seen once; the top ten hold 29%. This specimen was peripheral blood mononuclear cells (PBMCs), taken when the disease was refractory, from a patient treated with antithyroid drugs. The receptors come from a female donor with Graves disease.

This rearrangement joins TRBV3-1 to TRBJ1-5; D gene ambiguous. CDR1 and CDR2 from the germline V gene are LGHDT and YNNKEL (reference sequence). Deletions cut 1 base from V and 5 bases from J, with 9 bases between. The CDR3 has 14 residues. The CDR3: CASSQGAYHQPQHF. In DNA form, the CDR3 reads TGTGCCAGCAGCCAAGGGGCATACCATCAGCCCCAGCATTTT.

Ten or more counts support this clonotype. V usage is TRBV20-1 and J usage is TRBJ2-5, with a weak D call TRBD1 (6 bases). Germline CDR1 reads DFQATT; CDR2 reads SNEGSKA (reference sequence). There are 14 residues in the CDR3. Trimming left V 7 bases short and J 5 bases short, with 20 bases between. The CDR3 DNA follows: TGCAGTGTCAATAAACAGGGATCGGGCGAGACCCAGTACTTC. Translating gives CSVNKQGSGETQYF.

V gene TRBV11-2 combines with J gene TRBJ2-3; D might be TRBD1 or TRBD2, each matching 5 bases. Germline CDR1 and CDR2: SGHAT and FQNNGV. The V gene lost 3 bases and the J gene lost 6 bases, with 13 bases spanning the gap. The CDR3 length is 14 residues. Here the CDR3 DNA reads TGTGCCAGCAGCTTCCAGAGGTGGGGGGATACGCAGTATTTT. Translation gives CASSFQRWGDTQYF.

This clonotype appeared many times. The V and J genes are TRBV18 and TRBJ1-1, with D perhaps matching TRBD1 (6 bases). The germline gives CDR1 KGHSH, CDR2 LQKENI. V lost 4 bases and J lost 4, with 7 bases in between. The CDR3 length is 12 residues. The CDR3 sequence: CASSQGGTEAFF. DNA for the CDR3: TGTGCCAGCTCACAAGGGGGCACTGAAGCTTTCTTT.

The CDR3 DNA sequence: TGTGCCAGCGAACCCCGACTAGCGGGGAGGAGCACCGGGGAGCTGTTTTTT. As protein: CASEPRLAGRSTGELFF. The chain carries TRBV7-2 and TRBJ2-2, with 11 nucleotides matching TRBD2. The V gene end was trimmed by 8 bases and the J gene end by 4 bases; junction bases not matched to a gene: 12. The CDR3 is 17 amino acids. Germline CDR1 reads SGHTA; CDR2 reads FQGNSA.

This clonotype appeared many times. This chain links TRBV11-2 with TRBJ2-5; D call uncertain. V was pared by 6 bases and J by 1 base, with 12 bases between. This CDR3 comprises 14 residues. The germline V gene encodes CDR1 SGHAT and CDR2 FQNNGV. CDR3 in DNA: TGTGCCAGCAGATCAAGCTGGGGCCAAGAGACCCAGTACTTC. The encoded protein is CASRSSWGQETQYF.

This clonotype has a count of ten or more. The CDR3 spells CASSPIGSGSNQPQHF. Here the CDR3 DNA reads TGTGCCAGCTCACCAATAGGTTCAGGGAGCAATCAGCCCCAGCATTTT. The chain is built from TRBV18 and TRBJ1-5, with D tentatively TRBD1 (5 bases). This CDR3 spans 16 amino acids. CDR1 and CDR2 (germline): KGHSH, LQKENI. The ends were cut back, 2 bases at V and 1 base at J, with 12 bases in the middle.

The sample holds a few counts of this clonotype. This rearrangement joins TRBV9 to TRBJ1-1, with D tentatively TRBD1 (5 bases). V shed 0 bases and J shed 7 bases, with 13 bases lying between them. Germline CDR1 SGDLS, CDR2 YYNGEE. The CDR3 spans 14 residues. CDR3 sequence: CASSVAGRGGEAFF. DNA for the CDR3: TGTGCCAGCAGCGTAGCTGGGCGGGGCGGTGAAGCTTTCTTT.

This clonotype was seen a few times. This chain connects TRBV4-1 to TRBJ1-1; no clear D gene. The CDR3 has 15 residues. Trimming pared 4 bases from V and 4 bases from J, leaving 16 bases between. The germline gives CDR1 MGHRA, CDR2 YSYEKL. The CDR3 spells CASSLTQGEFTEAFF. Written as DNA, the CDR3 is TGCGCCAGCAGCCTCACGCAAGGCGAGTTCACTGAAGCTTTCTTT.